A single sample gave rise to the 8 T cell receptor beta chains below, sequenced in a study of early T cells in non-severe SARS-CoV-2 infection. TCRdb reprocessed the 5' RACE reads with MiXCR, giving one entry per CDR3 protein. The profile covers tens of thousands of distinct CDR3 sequences, with 9.5% to 15% appearing a single time and 2.5% to 3.5% taken by the ten largest. Specimen: whole blood, collected at baseline. The receptors originated from an adult who was a healthcare worker with PCR-confirmed SARS-CoV-2 infection or an uninfected control (not recorded which).

V gene TRBV27 combines with J gene TRBJ2-3, with TRBD2 matching over 9 bases. CDR1 MNHEY and CDR2 SMNVEV come from the germline V gene (reference sequence). V lost 3 bases, J lost 5 bases, and 9 bases stayed unmatched. The CDR3 runs to 16 residues. The CDR3 sequence is CASSLVGRGGQDTQYF. The CDR3 DNA sequence: TGTGCCAGCAGTTTGGTAGGGCGGGGGGGCCAAGATACGCAGTATTTT.

The chain links TRBV12-3 or TRBV12-4 to TRBJ1-4; D ambiguous. V was trimmed by 9 bases and J by 5 bases, leaving 10 bases between them. The CDR3 has 12 residues. Here the CDR3 reads CASSRPNEKLFF. The CDR3 coding sequence is TGTGCCAGTAGCAGGCCGAATGAAAAACTGTTTTTT.

Ten or more counts support this clonotype. The gene calls are TRBV7-9 and TRBJ2-3, with a weak D call TRBD2 (5 bases). The CDR3 is 19 residues long. Trimming took off 3 bases at V and 1 base at J, with 23 bases between the two ends. The germline V gene encodes CDR1 SEHNR and CDR2 FQNEAQ (reference sequence). CDR3 residues: CASSFGGWAGPKRTDTQYF. The CDR3 DNA reads as TGTGCCAGCAGCTTTGGTGGCTGGGCGGGCCCCAAACGCACAGATACGCAGTATTTT.

This clonotype was seen repeatedly, ten times or more. V gene TRBV3-1 combines with J gene TRBJ2-3; 7 nucleotides agree with TRBD2. V was pared by 2 bases and J by 4 bases, with 3 bases of the junction left unmatched. Germline CDR1 LGHDT, CDR2 YNNKEL (reference sequence). The CDR3 sequence is 14 residues long. The CDR3 is CASSQNAGADTQYF. In DNA form, the CDR3 reads TGTGCCAGCAGCCAAAATGCGGGGGCAGATACGCAGTATTTT.

The chain recombines TRBV10-3 with TRBJ1-1; TRBD1 is a possible D gene (5 bases). There are 14 residues in the CDR3. Deletions cut 8 bases from V and 3 bases from J, with 16 bases between. From germline, CDR1 is ENHRY and CDR2 SYGVKD. The CDR3: CAIGDEVLDTEAFF. DNA for the CDR3: TGTGCCATCGGGGACGAGGTATTGGACACTGAAGCTTTCTTT.

Many counts were recorded for this clonotype. V is TRBV20-1 and J is TRBJ2-1; 10 bases are shared with TRBD2. The CDR3 has 16 residues. Germline CDR1 DFQATT, CDR2 SNEGSKA (reference sequence). V gave up 0 bases and J gave up 5 bases; unmatched junction bases: 7. CDR3 loop: CSARDLSGGAHNEQFF. The CDR3 bases are TGCAGTGCTAGAGATCTGAGCGGGGGGGCCCACAATGAGCAGTTCTTC.

Many counts were recorded for this clonotype. DNA for the CDR3: TGTGCCAGCAGCCCGAACAGGGACTATAATTCACCCCTCCACTTT. This codes for CASSPNRDYNSPLHF. The rearrangement joins TRBV5-4 to TRBJ1-6; TRBD1 is a possible D gene (6 bases). The CDR3 has 15 amino acids. Germline V gene lookup returns CDR1 SGHNT and CDR2 YYREEE (reference sequence). The ends were cut back, 4 bases at V and 3 bases at J, with 11 bases in the middle.

The chain employs TRBV28 and TRBJ2-6, with D hard to call. This CDR3 is built from 18 residues. Trimming shortened V by 7 bases and J by 4 bases, and 23 bases separated the two germline ends. CDR1 is MDHEN and CDR2 is SYDVKM in the germline V gene. The CDR3 DNA is TGTGCCAGCAACAACCTCCCCCTCCGCTCGAGGGGGGCCAACGTCCTGACTTTC. As protein: CASNNLPLRSRGANVLTF.